Below, 29 T cell receptor beta chains from the same sample are listed, as sequenced in a study of identical twins. A single record per CDR3 protein comes from TCRdb applying MiXCR to the 5' RACE reads. The repertoire holds 510,000 or so distinct CDR3 sequences, with nearly 15% as singletons. These data are also associated with another study on yellow fever vaccine responses in identical twins.

Source material: CD4+ T cells sorted from blood. The receptors derive from a young woman in good health.

This rearrangement joins TRBV5-4 to TRBJ2-5; 7 positions agree with TRBD2. V dropped 0 bases and J dropped 1; count of bases not matched to a gene: 15. From germline, CDR1 is SGHNT and CDR2 YYREEE (reference sequence). The CDR3 length is 19 residues. The DNA of the CDR3 is TGTGCCAGCAGCTTGGTAAGCGGGTTTCGGCGGGAGACCCAAGAGACCCAGTACTTC. Protein: CASSLVSGFRRETQETQYF.

This clonotype has just a few counts. The chain combines TRBV4-1 with TRBJ1-2; tentatively, D is TRBD1 (5 bases). Germline loops: CDR1 MGHRA, CDR2 YSYEKL. The CDR3 covers 13 residues. Trimming cost V 5 bases and J 4 bases, with 11 bases left between them. The CDR3 coding sequence is TGCGCCAGCAGCAACCCCGGGGCCTATGGCTACACCTTC. It codes for CASSNPGAYGYTF.

This clonotype was detected only a few times. The CDR3: CASSPPGQGEQYF. The CDR3 bases are TGTGCCAGCAGCCCACCGGGACAGGGCGAGCAGTACTTC. The chain uses TRBV9 and TRBJ2-7; 9 bases agree with TRBD1. In germline, CDR1 is SGDLS, CDR2 YYNGEE. The CDR3 length is 13 residues. V was clipped by 4 bases and J by 6 bases; unmatched bases: 5.

The chain links TRBV20-1 to TRBJ2-3, with 10 positions matching TRBD2. Losses at the gene ends were 4 bases for V and 4 bases for J; bases not matched to a gene: 5. CDR1 DFQATT and CDR2 SNEGSKA come from the germline V gene (reference sequence). This CDR3 region has 14 residues. The CDR3 DNA is TGCAGTGCTATCATAGCGGGAGGCGCAGATACGCAGTATTTT. This encodes CSAIIAGGADTQYF.

The chain carries TRBV9 and TRBJ1-4; TRBD1 might be the D (5 bases). Germline CDR1 is SGDLS and CDR2 is YYNGEE. V was shortened by 0 bases and J by 8 bases, with 14 bases between the two germline ends. CDR3 length: 15 residues. CDR3 sequence reads: CASSVDGGFREKLFF. Here the CDR3 DNA reads TGTGCCAGCAGCGTAGATGGGGGGTTTCGGGAAAAACTGTTTTTT. Drawing the rest from reference TRBV9 and TRBJ1-4, the complete variable domain is DSGVTQTPKHLITATGQRVTLRCSPRSGDLSVYWYQQSLDQGLQFLIQYYNGEERAKGNILERFSAQQFPDLHSELNLSSLELGDSALYFCASSVDGGFREKLFFGSGTQLSVL.

This clonotype showed up just a few times. The V call is TRBV12-3 or TRBV12-4, the J call TRBJ2-3; 9 bases align to TRBD1. Germline trimming cut 5 bases from V and 8 bases from J; bases unmatched to any gene: 14. The CDR3 is 16 amino acids. CDR3 protein: CASSELGQGEYGTQYF. The CDR3, as DNA: TGTGCCAGCAGTGAGCTGGGACAGGGAGAGTACGGTACGCAGTATTTT.

This chain uses TRBV10-2 with TRBJ2-1; 9 bases map to TRBD2. In germline, CDR1 is WSHSY, CDR2 SAAADI. CDR3 length equals 16 residues. J was trimmed by 7 bases and V by 1 base; bases with no gene match: 8. Here the CDR3 DNA reads TGCGCCAGCAGTGAGTTTGCGGCGGGAGGGTTGAATGAGCAGTTCTTC. Translated, it gives CASSEFAAGGLNEQFF.

V is TRBV6-1 and J is TRBJ2-1; 12 bases fit TRBD2. With V trimmed by 5 bases and J by 2 bases, 4 bases remained unmatched. Germline assignment: CDR1 MNHNS and CDR2 SASEGT. This CDR3 spans 16 amino acids. Written as DNA, the CDR3 is TGTGCCAGCAGTCGACTAGCGGGGGTCCCCTACAATGAGCAGTTCTTC. Translation gives CASSRLAGVPYNEQFF.

In its sample, this clonotype was seen a few times. The CDR3 bases are TGCGCCAGCAGCCAAGAAGGGGCTAGCGGCGTCCTCTACGAGCAGTACTTC. Translating gives CASSQEGASGVLYEQYF. J is TRBJ2-7 and V is TRBV4-1, with 7 bases that match TRBD2. The ends lost 0 bases at V and 3 bases at J; junction bases unmatched: 11. CDR1 and CDR2 from the germline V gene are MGHRA and YSYEKL. This CDR3 has 17 amino acids.

This clonotype was picked up a small number of times. This rearrangement joins TRBV4-1 to TRBJ1-2; the D is unclear. Germline CDR1 MGHRA, CDR2 YSYEKL. The ends were cut back, 7 bases at V and 8 bases at J, with 17 bases in the middle. The CDR3 runs 13 residues. The CDR3 spells CASTHSRGNGYTF. The CDR3 coding sequence is TGCGCCAGCACCCACTCGAGAGGGAACGGCTACACCTTC.

The rearrangement uses TRBV2 and TRBJ2-5; possibly TRBD1 for D (5 bases). Germline assignment: CDR1 SNHLY and CDR2 FYNNEI. The CDR3 extends over 14 amino acids. V was trimmed by 2 bases and J by 5 bases, leaving 12 bases between them. The CDR3 coding sequence is TGTGCCAGCAGTGAAAGGAGACAGAGTGAGACCCAGTACTTC. Protein sequence: CASSERRQSETQYF.

The chain is built from TRBV11-2 and TRBJ2-7, with D possibly TRBD1 on 6 matching bases. V was trimmed by 5 bases and J by 1 base, leaving 9 bases between them. This CDR3 is built from 13 residues. Per germline, CDR1 SGHAT and CDR2 FQNNGV. The CDR3 loop is CASSGQWSYEQYV. CDR3 sequence (DNA): TGTGCCAGCAGCGGACAGTGGTCCTACGAGCAGTACGTC.

V usage is TRBV11-2 and J usage is TRBJ2-1, with 8 bases lining up with TRBD2. From germline, CDR1 is SGHAT and CDR2 FQNNGV. The trim removed 3 bases at V and 7 bases at J, leaving 14 bases unmatched. This CDR3 contains 17 residues. CDR3 sequence: CASSFYVSGSGANEQFF. In nucleotides, the CDR3 is TGTGCCAGCAGCTTTTATGTAAGCGGGAGTGGGGCGAATGAGCAGTTCTTC.

This clonotype was found a few times. The chain joins TRBV4-1 to TRBJ1-1; 7 nucleotides match TRBD1. Trimming at V came to 8 bases and at J to 7 bases, leaving 16 bases not matched to a gene. The CDR3 covers 15 residues. Germline V CDR1 and CDR2: MGHRA, YSYEKL. CDR3 coding DNA: TGCGCCAGCTCTCTCGTAGGGGTAGCAGGGGGTGAAGCTTTCTTT. This translates into CASSLVGVAGGEAFF.

This clonotype has just a few counts. The chain combines TRBV29-1 with TRBJ1-4; TRBD1 is a possible D gene (5 bases). This CDR3 comprises 12 residues. Trimming took 4 bases from V and 6 from J, leaving 9 bases between them. Germline loops: CDR1 SQVTM, CDR2 ANQGSEA. CDR3 DNA: TGCAGCGTTGTACAGGCGGATGAAAAACTGTTTTTT. Residues: CSVVQADEKLFF.

This clonotype has more than one count but fewer than ten. The chain links TRBV6-5 to TRBJ1-1; 9 bases fit TRBD1. Germline lookup yields CDR1 MNHEY and CDR2 SVGAGI. Trimming at V came to 0 bases and at J to 5 bases, leaving 7 bases not matched to a gene. The CDR3 has 16 residues. As DNA, the CDR3 is TGTGCCAGCAGTTACTCGATCGGGACAGGGATGACTGAAGCTTTCTTT. Amino acids: CASSYSIGTGMTEAFF.

This rearrangement joins TRBV7-2 to TRBJ2-4; TRBD2 matches at 11 bases. The CDR3 has 16 residues. CDR1 and CDR2 (germline): SGHTA, FQGNSA. V was pared by 5 bases and J by 6 bases, with 9 bases of the junction left unmatched. CDR3: CASSPGTSGRGNIQYF. CDR3 nucleotide sequence: TGTGCCAGCAGCCCCGGGACTAGCGGAAGAGGAAACATTCAGTACTTC.

The chain carries TRBV15 and TRBJ2-1; TRBD1 matches 7 bases. Looked up from germline, CDR1 is LNHNV and CDR2 is YYDKDF (reference sequence). V was clipped by 3 bases and J by 7 bases; unmatched bases: 9. The CDR3 has 15 residues. In nucleotides, the CDR3 is TGTGCCACCAGCAGGGACCTAGGGGGCGAGAATGAGCAGTTCTTC. Translation: CATSRDLGGENEQFF.

The J gene is TRBJ2-1, the V gene TRBV20-1; TRBD2 matches at 7 bases. This CDR3 region has 14 residues. V shed 0 bases, J shed 8 bases, and the junction held 7 bases outside the gene matches. The V gene's germline CDR1 is DFQATT and CDR2 SNEGSKA (reference sequence). The CDR3 DNA reads as TGCAGTGCTAGAGACCGGGGAGGGCCGGATGAGCAGTTCTTC. Translating it yields CSARDRGGPDEQFF.

This clonotype was detected a few times. This chain uses TRBV7-2 with TRBJ2-1; D uncertain. CDR1 and CDR2 (germline): SGHTA, FQGNSA. The V gene lost 6 bases and the J gene lost 8 bases, with 8 bases spanning the gap. The CDR3 is 11 residues long. CDR3 in amino acids: CASSSLYEQFF. Written as DNA, the CDR3 is TGTGCCAGCAGTTCTCTATATGAGCAGTTCTTC.

This clonotype was found a few times. The chain couples TRBV7-8 to TRBJ2-3; 9 bases line up with TRBD1. CDR3 length: 14 amino acids. Germline CDR1 SGHVS, CDR2 FQNEAQ. The ends lost 9 bases at V and 8 bases at J; junction bases unmatched: 12. CDR3 in DNA: TGTGCCAGTGTCCAGACAGGGGGTCCGGGTACGCAGTATTTT. It translates to CASVQTGGPGTQYF.

This clonotype was counted ten times or more. The gene calls are TRBV12-3 or TRBV12-4 and TRBJ2-7, with 9 nucleotides matching TRBD2. The CDR3 runs to 17 residues. V was pared by 2 bases and J by 5 bases, with 13 bases of the junction left unmatched. CDR3 protein: CASSLYSGRFVADEQYF. CDR3 nucleotides: TGTGCCAGCAGTTTATATAGCGGGAGATTCGTGGCGGACGAGCAGTACTTC.

The V gene is TRBV5-1, the J gene TRBJ2-5; D may be TRBD2 (6 bases). The V gene lost 7 bases and the J gene lost 5 bases, with 21 bases spanning the gap. The CDR3 runs 15 residues. Germline V lookup: CDR1 SGHRS, CDR2 YFSETQ. The CDR3 here is CASGLGPGVVETQYF. The CDR3 DNA is TGCGCCAGCGGATTAGGGCCGGGAGTGGTGGAGACCCAGTACTTC.

This chain connects TRBV3-1 to TRBJ1-1; D unclear. This CDR3 spans 12 amino acids. V shed 5 bases and J shed 8 bases, with 12 bases lying between them. Germline V gene data show CDR1 as LGHDT and CDR2 as YNNKEL (reference sequence). Here the CDR3 DNA reads TGTGCCAGCAGCTACGACTCGTCAGAAGCTTTCTTT. This encodes CASSYDSSEAFF.

Ten or more counts support this clonotype. V gene TRBV5-1 combines with J gene TRBJ2-1, with 7 bases aligning to TRBD2. The junction had 19 bases not matched to a gene; V was cut back by 1 base and J by 9 bases. This CDR3 has 18 residues. Germline values: CDR1 SGHRS, CDR2 YFSETQ. The DNA for the CDR3 is TGCGCCAGCAGCTTGTTGTTAAGTTCGGCGGGAGCTGGTAGTGAGCAGTTCTTC. Translation gives CASSLLLSSAGAGSEQFF.

This clonotype was detected only a few times. The chain combines TRBV20-1 with TRBJ2-1, with 7 positions matching TRBD2. The germline V gene has CDR1 DFQATT and CDR2 SNEGSKA (reference sequence). The junction had 7 bases not matched to a gene; V was cut back by 6 bases and J by 2 bases. The CDR3 runs to 14 residues. For the CDR3, the DNA is TGCAGTGCCATTAGCGGGTCCACCTACAATGAGCAGTTCTTC. It codes for CSAISGSTYNEQFF.

This clonotype has just a few counts. The chain is built from TRBV5-1 and TRBJ2-1; the D gene could be TRBD1 or TRBD2 (5 bases each). Germline V gene sequence: CDR1 SGHRS, CDR2 YFSETQ. There are 14 residues in the CDR3. Trimming stripped 3 bases from V and 4 bases from J, with 11 bases between. The CDR3: CASSWWDRYNEQFF. DNA for the CDR3: TGCGCCAGCAGCTGGTGGGACCGTTACAATGAGCAGTTCTTC.

The V gene is TRBV7-7, the J gene TRBJ2-5; 7 bases are shared with TRBD1. This CDR3 region has 17 residues. After removal of 7 bases from V and 5 bases from J, the junction contained 19 bases not matched to a gene. Per germline, CDR1 SSHAT and CDR2 FNYEAQ (reference sequence). CDR3 in amino acids: CASNKSPDRNFRETQYF. CDR3 DNA: TGTGCCAGCAACAAGAGCCCGGACAGGAACTTTCGCGAGACCCAGTACTTC.

The J gene is TRBJ1-5, the V gene TRBV10-3; TRBD1 is a possible D gene (5 bases). The V gene lost 6 bases and the J gene lost 1 base, with 7 bases spanning the gap. CDR1 is ENHRY and CDR2 is SYGVKD in the germline V gene. This CDR3 region has 13 residues. Here the CDR3 DNA reads TGTGCCATCAGGAGGGACAGCAATCAGCCCCAGCATTTT. Amino acid sequence: CAIRRDSNQPQHF.